This T cell receptor beta chain was sequenced in a study of cytomegalovirus exposure and HLA in healthy donors. The table lists this clone with a few counts. CDR1 and CDR2 (germline): SNHLY, FYNNEI. Trimming left V 3 bases short and J 4 bases short, with 9 bases between. The CDR3 is made up of 13 amino acids. Libraries were prepared by immunoSEQ multiplex PCR; TCRdb keeps only in-frame clonotypes and omits some of them. The sample records about 130,000 clones, approximately 84% being singletons. The sequence came from a man under 40 in good health and CMV-seropositive. The rearrangement uses TRBV2 and TRBJ1-2; a weak D match, TRBD1 (6 bases). The sequenced material came from PBMCs. CDR3 sequence reads: CASSDGQSYGYTF. CDR3 sequence (DNA): TGTGCCAGCAGTGATGGACAGTCCTATGGCTACACCTTC.